The 8 T cell receptor beta chains in this list originate from one sample, sequenced in a study of T cell responses to AZD1222 COVID-19 vaccine. Libraries were prepared by immunoSEQ multiplex PCR; TCRdb keeps only in-frame clonotypes and omits some of them. Of 120,000 or so clones detected, approximately 90% appear once; the ten largest clones hold more than 9.5%. Sequenced material: peripheral blood, taken on day 0 of MenACWY control vaccination. The receptors derive from an adult in good health.

The chain is built from TRBV5-5 and TRBJ1-1; the D gene is possibly TRBD1 (6 bases). The CDR3 is made up of 14 amino acids. CDR1 and CDR2 (germline): SGHKS, YYEKEE (reference sequence). The V end lost 4 bases, the J end lost 13 bases, and 23 bases lay between the germline ends. This CDR3 is CASSDLTIQGRGFF. CDR3 DNA sequence: TGTGCCAGCAGCGATTTAACTATACAGGGAAGAGGTTTCTTT.

The chain uses TRBV11-2 and TRBJ1-3, with D maybe TRBD1 (6 bases). The CDR3 contains 17 residues. V lost 1 base, J lost 0 bases, and 13 bases lay in between. Germline V gives CDR1 SGHAT, CDR2 FQNNGV. The CDR3 protein is CASSLGGGYDSGNTIYF. The CDR3 DNA is TGTGCCAGCAGCTTAGGAGGGGGGTATGACTCTGGAAACACCATATATTTT.

V gene TRBV11-3 combines with J gene TRBJ2-5, with D maybe TRBD2 (5 bases). Trimming shortened V by 6 bases and J by 0 bases, and 11 bases separated the two germline ends. The CDR3 runs 14 residues. Per the germline V gene, CDR1 is SGHNT and CDR2 is YENEEA. The CDR3 is CASRDRGYQETQYF. The CDR3 bases are TGTGCCAGCAGGGACCGGGGATACCAAGAGACCCAGTACTTC.

The V gene is TRBV7-2, the J gene TRBJ1-6; possible D gene TRBD1, 5 bases. Deletions cut 3 bases from V and 8 bases from J, with 11 bases between. CDR1 and CDR2 (germline): SGHTA, FQGNSA. The CDR3 totals 14 residues. The CDR3 protein is CASSFGRVDSPLHF. The CDR3 bases are TGTGCCAGCAGCTTTGGCAGGGTGGATTCACCCCTCCACTTT.

The rearrangement uses TRBV9 and TRBJ2-5; 8 bases match TRBD2. The germline CDR1 and CDR2 sequences are SGDLS and YYNGEE. The CDR3 spans 15 residues. V trimming: 4 bases; J trimming: 2 bases; junction bases outside the gene matches: 7. The CDR3 sequence is CASSSGSLVQETQYF. The CDR3 DNA sequence: TGTGCCAGCAGCAGCGGGAGTTTGGTTCAAGAGACCCAGTACTTC.

The V gene is TRBV7-2, the J gene TRBJ2-5, with a weak D call TRBD2 (5 bases). Trimming took 5 bases from V and 2 from J, leaving 15 bases between them. Per the germline V gene, CDR1 is SGHTA and CDR2 is FQGNSA. The CDR3 is 15 amino acids. In DNA form, the CDR3 reads TGTGCCAGCAGCCCGGAGGTCACCAGACAAGAGACCCAGTACTTC. Protein sequence: CASSPEVTRQETQYF. The entire variable domain, with the rest obtained from reference TRBV7-2 and TRBJ2-5, is as follows: GAGVSQSPSNKVTEKGKDVELRCDPISGHTALYWYRQSLGQGLEFLIYFQGNSAPDKSGLPSDRFSAERTGGSVSTLTIQRTQQEDSAVYLCASSPEVTRQETQYFGPGTRLLVL.

The V and J genes are TRBV29-1 and TRBJ2-4; D is possibly TRBD1 (5 bases). The germline V gene encodes CDR1 SQVTM and CDR2 ANQGSEA. This CDR3 is 12 amino acids long. V dropped 5 bases and J dropped 10 bases, with 15 bases sitting between them. CDR3 residues: CSVRLTEWIQYF. CDR3 in DNA: TGCAGCGTTCGCTTGACAGAATGGATTCAGTACTTC. Supplemented by reference TRBV29-1 and TRBJ2-4, the full variable domain reads SAVISQKPSRDICQRGTSLTIQCQVDSQVTMMFWYRQQPGQSLTLIATANQGSEATYESGFVIDKFPISRPNLTFSTLTVSNMSPEDSSIYLCSVRLTEWIQYFGAGTRLSVL.

V gene TRBV27 combines with J gene TRBJ1-2; a weak D match, TRBD1 (5 bases). The CDR3 is 15 residues long. With 2 bases removed from V and 0 bases from J, the gap between germline ends came to 10 bases. CDR1 and CDR2 from the germline V gene are MNHEY and SMNVEV (reference sequence). The CDR3 loop is CASSLIGGTNYGYTF. CDR3 bases: TGTGCCAGCAGTTTAATCGGGGGGACTAACTATGGCTACACCTTC.